The 31 T cell receptor beta chains listed next were all sequenced from one sample in a study of blood T cell repertoires in COVID-19. Here immunoSEQ multiplex PCR was the method, and the copy in TCRdb shows in-frame clones only, minus some. The sample contains approximately 220,000 clones, around four fifths of which appear only once. Sequencing input: peripheral blood. The source is a woman between 40 and 50 years old with active or convalescent COVID-19.

The V call is TRBV3-1 (or the pseudogene TRBV3-2), the J call TRBJ2-3; 10 nucleotides align to TRBD1. CDR1 and CDR2 (germline): LGHDT, YNNKEL (reference sequence). This CDR3 is built from 16 residues. With V trimmed by 4 bases and J by 3 bases, 7 bases remained unmatched. The CDR3 protein is CASSPRDRGATDTQYF. As DNA, the CDR3 is TGTGCCAGCAGCCCAAGGGACAGGGGAGCGACAGATACGCAGTATTTT.

This clone was observed a handful of times. This chain's CDR3 is CASSGVGTEAFF. In DNA form, the CDR3 reads TGTGCCAGTTCAGGGGTAGGCACTGAAGCTTTCTTT. The rearrangement joins TRBV10-3 to TRBJ1-1, with D maybe TRBD1 (6 bases). V was clipped by 10 bases and J by 4 bases, with 13 bases between them. CDR3 size: 12 residues. Germline V gene data show CDR1 as ENHRY and CDR2 as SYGVKD.

The count of this clone is one. V and J are TRBV7-2 and TRBJ2-3; unclear D gene. Trimming removed 5 bases at V and 0 bases at J, with 15 bases between. Germline values: CDR1 SGHTA, CDR2 FQGNSA. CDR3 length equals 16 residues. The CDR3 sequence is CASSQTIMMSTDTQYF. As DNA, the CDR3 is TGTGCCAGCAGCCAAACAATCATGATGAGCACAGATACGCAGTATTTT.

This clone showed up just a few times. The genes are TRBV28 and TRBJ1-2; TRBD1 matches at 10 bases. This CDR3 contains 15 residues. The V segment lost 7 bases and the J segment 4 bases; nucleotides outside the gene matches: 9. Germline assignment: CDR1 MDHEN and CDR2 SYDVKM. CDR3 amino acids: CASIHGTGVAYGYTF. The CDR3 nucleotides are TGTGCCAGCATCCATGGGACAGGGGTGGCCTATGGCTACACCTTC.

The V and J genes are TRBV3-1 (or the pseudogene TRBV3-2) and TRBJ2-5, with TRBD2 matching 9 bases. The germline gives CDR1 LGHDT, CDR2 YNNKEL (reference sequence). V shed 0 bases, J shed 5 bases, and the junction held 4 bases outside the gene matches. The CDR3 covers 15 residues. CDR3 nucleotides: TGTGCCAGCAGCCAAGAGGCGGGGGGGCCTGAGACCCAGTACTTC. It is translated as CASSQEAGGPETQYF.

The rearrangement uses TRBV12-5 and TRBJ2-7; TRBD2 agrees at 11 bases. In germline, CDR1 is LGHNT, CDR2 FRNRAP. The CDR3 is 16 amino acids. The V gene end was trimmed by 7 bases and the J gene end by 0 bases; junction bases not matched to a gene: 8. CDR3 amino acids: CASVLASGGISYEQYF. The CDR3, as DNA: TGTGCTAGTGTACTGGCTAGCGGGGGGATCTCCTACGAGCAGTACTTC. The full variable domain, rest sourced from reference TRBV12-5 and TRBJ2-7, is DARVTQTPRHKVTEMGQEVTMRCQPILGHNTVFWYRQTMMQGLELLAYFRNRAPLDDSGMPKDRFSAEMPDATLATLKIQPSEPRDSAVYFCASVLASGGISYEQYFGPGTRLTVT.

This sequence joins TRBV7-2 and TRBJ1-2; D possibly corresponds to TRBD1 (5 bases). V was cut by 5 bases and J by 8 bases, with 24 bases left in between. The CDR3 consists of 16 residues. CDR1 SGHTA and CDR2 FQGNSA come from the germline V gene. The CDR3 reads CASSPHIQTASGGYTF. CDR3 in DNA: TGTGCCAGCAGCCCACACATACAGACAGCTTCGGGCGGCTACACCTTC.

The CDR3 DNA reads as TGCAGCGTTGACAAGCGGGGAAGCACAGATACGCAGTATTTT. Protein sequence: CSVDKRGSTDTQYF. The chain employs TRBV29-1 and TRBJ2-3; 7 bases match TRBD2. This CDR3 is 14 amino acids long. Looked up from germline, CDR1 is SQVTM and CDR2 is ANQGSEA. The J segment lost 0 bases and the V segment lost 3 bases, leaving 3 bases of the junction unmatched.

With regard to this clone: In the same sample, other DNA sequences code for this CDR3. The chain recombines TRBV5-1 with TRBJ2-7, with TRBD2 identical over 10 bases. The ends lost 2 bases at V and 1 base at J; junction bases unmatched: 3. Germline V gene data show CDR1 as SGHRS and CDR2 as YFSETQ. The CDR3 covers 15 residues. CDR3 region: CASSLGLAVSYEQYF. CDR3 in DNA: TGCGCCAGCAGCTTAGGACTAGCGGTTTCCTACGAGCAGTACTTC.

The chain combines TRBV10-3 with TRBJ1-2; D may be TRBD1 (6 bases). This CDR3 spans 14 amino acids. Trimming took 4 bases from V and 1 from J, leaving 10 bases between them. Germline V gene sequence: CDR1 ENHRY, CDR2 SYGVKD. Here the CDR3 reads CAISVSGDNYGYTF. The CDR3 nucleotides read TGTGCCATCAGTGTGTCAGGGGATAACTATGGCTACACCTTC.

This clone appeared a few times. V gene TRBV28 combines with J gene TRBJ1-5; TRBD1 aligns across 9 bases. The V gene end was trimmed by 10 bases and the J gene end by 5 bases; junction bases not matched to a gene: 12. Per the germline V gene, CDR1 is MDHEN and CDR2 is SYDVKM. The CDR3 spans 15 residues. The CDR3 protein is CATKAGTGFYQPQHF. The CDR3 nucleotides are TGTGCCACTAAAGCCGGGACAGGGTTTTATCAGCCCCAGCATTTT.

The rearrangement links TRBV27 to TRBJ1-2; unclear D gene. Trimming removed 5 bases from V and 8 bases from J, with 15 bases in between. The CDR3 is 13 residues long. The germline V gene encodes CDR1 MNHEY and CDR2 SMNVEV (reference sequence). CDR3 sequence reads: CASSGSPTGGYTF. Written as DNA, the CDR3 is TGTGCCAGCAGTGGCAGTCCAACGGGGGGCTACACCTTC.

This clone occurred a few times. The chain couples TRBV11-3 to TRBJ2-1; 9 bases agree with TRBD2. Germline V lookup: CDR1 SGHNT, CDR2 YENEEA. J gave up 4 bases and V 4 bases, and 11 bases lay outside the gene matches. CDR3 length: 17 amino acids. The CDR3, as DNA: TGTGCCAGCAGCTCACCCTCGCGGGGGGGCCGGTACAATGAGCAGTTCTTC. Encoded protein: CASSSPSRGGRYNEQFF.

The chain uses TRBV5-1 and TRBJ2-1, with D maybe TRBD1 (5 bases). The germline CDR1 and CDR2 sequences are SGHRS and YFSETQ. Between the trimmed V and J ends, which lost 7 bases and 5 bases, there was a span of 13 bases. The CDR3 totals 13 residues. CDR3 nucleotides: TGCGCCAGCCGACACGACAGTAACAATGAGCAGTTCTTC. Translation gives CASRHDSNNEQFF.

The chain carries TRBV15 and TRBJ1-2; 7 bases are a match to TRBD1. Germline CDR1 reads LNHNV; CDR2 reads YYDKDF (reference sequence). With V trimmed by 3 bases and J by 8 bases, 6 bases remained unmatched. This CDR3 is built from 13 residues. The CDR3 reads CATSRGEGAGYTF. CDR3 sequence (DNA): TGTGCCACCAGCAGGGGCGAGGGGGCGGGCTACACCTTC.

The chain links TRBV12-3 or TRBV12-4 to TRBJ1-3; D remains ambiguous. This CDR3 spans 12 amino acids. With 1 base removed from V and 9 bases from J, the gap between germline ends came to 7 bases. CDR3 nucleotide sequence: TGTGCCAGCAGTTTAGAGCGGAGCACCATATATTTT. Translating gives CASSLERSTIYF.

The rearrangement links TRBV9 to TRBJ2-4, with 7 bases lining up with TRBD1. The trim removed 1 base at V and 6 bases at J, leaving 7 bases unmatched. Germline loops: CDR1 SGDLS, CDR2 YYNGEE. CDR3 length: 15 amino acids. CDR3 nucleotides: TGTGCCAGCAGCGTAAGTGGGGACAGATTAAACATTCAGTACTTC. Translation: CASSVSGDRLNIQYF.

The CDR3 sequence: CASSQGLYSNQPQHF. The CDR3 DNA sequence: TGCGCCAGCAGCCAAGGGCTTTATAGCAATCAGCCCCAGCATTTT. This chain joins TRBV4-1 and TRBJ1-5; no clear D gene. The CDR3 loop spans 15 amino acids. Trimming removed 1 base at V and 0 bases at J, with 7 bases between. Germline CDR1 reads MGHRA; CDR2 reads YSYEKL.

The chain combines TRBV19 with TRBJ1-5; D unclear. Per germline, CDR1 LNHDA and CDR2 SQIVND (reference sequence). Trimming took off 7 bases at V and 5 bases at J, with 12 bases between the two ends. The CDR3 is 13 amino acids. The CDR3 DNA reads TGTGCCAGTAAGAGGGATGGGGATCAGCCCCAGCATTTT. Its translation is CASKRDGDQPQHF.

The rearrangement links TRBV3-1 (or the pseudogene TRBV3-2) to TRBJ2-1; 7 bases fit TRBD2. The J segment lost 10 bases and the V segment lost 0 bases, leaving 6 bases of the junction unmatched. CDR1 is LGHDT and CDR2 is YNNKEL in the germline V gene (reference sequence). The CDR3 is 14 amino acids. The CDR3 loop reads CASSQDPLLAEQFF. CDR3 nucleotide sequence: TGTGCCAGCAGCCAAGATCCCCTACTAGCGGAGCAGTTCTTC.

The rearrangement links TRBV30 to TRBJ1-2; 12 bases align to TRBD1. CDR1 and CDR2 from the germline V gene are GTSNPN and SVGIG (reference sequence). The CDR3 covers 13 residues. The ends lost 3 bases at V and 7 bases at J; junction bases unmatched: 3. CDR3 in amino acids: CAWRGQGAGGYTF. The CDR3 nucleotides are TGTGCCTGGAGGGGACAGGGGGCTGGTGGCTACACCTTC.

CDR3 residues: CASSKLEGNSPLHF. The CDR3, as DNA: TGTGCCAGTAGTAAACTGGAGGGGAATTCACCCCTCCACTTT. This chain links TRBV19 with TRBJ1-6; TRBD1 might be the D (5 bases). CDR1 and CDR2 (germline): LNHDA, SQIVND (reference sequence). CDR3 length equals 14 residues. V lost 4 bases and J lost 7, with 11 bases in between.

The chain employs TRBV5-5 and TRBJ2-7, with D uncertain. The CDR3 covers 15 residues. V was pared by 4 bases and J by 2 bases, with 16 bases between. Germline CDR1 is SGHKS and CDR2 is YYEKEE (reference sequence). CDR3 bases: TGTGCCAGCAGCGGGTTTGTAGCTGCCCCCTACGAGCAGTACTTC. Protein: CASSGFVAAPYEQYF.

The genes are TRBV6-5 and TRBJ1-2; D not resolved. Looked up from germline, CDR1 is MNHEY and CDR2 is SVGAGI. This CDR3 has 14 amino acids. The V end lost 7 bases, the J end lost 2 bases, and 14 bases lay between the germline ends. The CDR3 is CASIPWRGNYGYTF. The DNA for the CDR3 is TGTGCCAGCATTCCCTGGAGAGGGAACTATGGCTACACCTTC.

The J gene is TRBJ2-1, the V gene TRBV11-3, with D uncertain. Trimming removed 1 base from V and 0 bases from J, with 10 bases in between. CDR1 is SGHNT, CDR2 YENEEA, per germline. This CDR3 has 16 amino acids. The CDR3 region has the DNA TGTGCCAGCAGCTTAGGCCTGCATAGCTCCTACAATGAGCAGTTCTTC. It is translated as CASSLGLHSSYNEQFF.

The rearrangement links TRBV19 to TRBJ1-4; 7 positions match TRBD1. V shed 4 bases, J shed 4 bases, and the junction held 9 bases outside the gene matches. The CDR3 runs to 16 residues. The germline V gene encodes CDR1 LNHDA and CDR2 SQIVND (reference sequence). The CDR3 region is CASSTRGTALNEKLFF. The CDR3 DNA sequence: TGTGCCAGTAGTACACGCGGGACAGCTCTTAATGAAAAACTGTTTTTT.

This rearrangement joins TRBV24-1 to TRBJ2-4; possible D gene TRBD2, 6 bases. Deletions cut 4 bases from V and 0 bases from J, with 12 bases between. The CDR3 runs 16 residues. In germline, CDR1 is KGHDR, CDR2 SFDVKD. CDR3 in DNA: TGTGCCACCAGTGACCCTAGCGTCGAAGCCAAAAACATTCAGTACTTC. Protein sequence: CATSDPSVEAKNIQYF.

The chain has TRBV4-1 and TRBJ2-7; possibly TRBD1 for D (6 bases). CDR1 and CDR2 (germline): MGHRA, YSYEKL. The CDR3 covers 16 residues. The germline V and J ends were trimmed by 0 bases and 3 bases, with 15 bases remaining between them. CDR3: CASSQDRVEGVYEQYF. CDR3 in DNA: TGCGCCAGCAGCCAAGATAGGGTCGAGGGGGTCTACGAGCAGTACTTC.

This chain connects TRBV6-5 to TRBJ2-1; 9 nucleotides agree with TRBD2. The V and J ends lost 5 bases and 0 bases, in that order; junction bases with no gene match: 2. The CDR3 has 15 amino acids. Germline CDR1 MNHEY, CDR2 SVGAGI. CDR3 bases: TGTGCCAGCAGTCTTAGCGGGAGCTCCTACAATGAGCAGTTCTTC. This sequence encodes CASSLSGSSYNEQFF.

The gene calls are TRBV5-6 and TRBJ1-5, with no clear D. The CDR3 contains 15 residues. From germline, CDR1 is SGHDT and CDR2 YYEEEE. V shed 0 bases and J shed 4 bases, with 11 bases lying between them. The CDR3 DNA sequence: TGTGCCAGCAGCTTGGGAGGGTTTGGGAATCAGCCCCAGCATTTT. Protein product: CASSLGGFGNQPQHF. The whole variable domain, remainder taken from reference TRBV5-6 and TRBJ1-5, is DAGVTQSPTHLIKTRGQQVTLRCSPKSGHDTVSWYQQALGQGPQFIFQYYEEEERQRGNFPDRFSGHQFPNYSSELNVNALLLGDSALYLCASSLGGFGNQPQHFGDGTRLSIL.

J is TRBJ1-3 and V is TRBV19; D uncertain. Trimming cost V 5 bases and J 5 bases, with 7 bases left between them. Per germline, CDR1 LNHDA and CDR2 SQIVND (reference sequence). The CDR3 runs to 12 residues. CDR3 nucleotides: TGTGCCAGTAGTCTCACTCGAAACACCATATATTTT. As protein: CASSLTRNTIYF.